This T cell receptor (beta chain) was recorded in a study of radiation and T cells in renal cell carcinoma (dated by TCRdb to about 2020). Context from the whole study: Samples came from a clinical trial, in which primary renal cell carcinomas received 15 Gy stereotactic body radiation therapy followed by nephrectomy 4 weeks later. In total, fewer than 55 samples underwent TCR beta sequencing: some 25 tumors plus 27 peripheral blood samples. Across all 53 samples, 4,016,671 unique CDR3 nucleotide sequences encoding about 2.4 million unique CDR3 amino acid sequences were identified. What the work shows at the level of the full study, not this receptor alone: In blood, the top tumor clonotypes increased from baseline to 2 weeks after radiation and then shrank by 4 weeks, which suggests a temporary expansion of tumor-resident clones. Blood repertoire dynamics were not followed beyond 4 weeks after treatment. Because the trial had a single-armed design, the trial could not examine how radiation dose or scheduling affected the TCR repertoire. Because pretreatment tumor biopsies were not available, the baseline intratumoral presence of clonotypes could not be determined.

The time point label here, explained by the study, means: blood 2 weeks post-SBRT. The treatment or condition label of this sample denotes: 15 Gy SBRT to primary tumor, nephrectomy 4 weeks later. To track tumor-enriched clonotypes, serial peripheral blood was sampled from radiation-treated patients at baseline and at 2 weeks and 4 weeks after SBRT. Every patient had renal cell carcinoma of clear cell pathology. The QIAamp DNA Blood Mini Kit (Qiagen) was used to prepare genomic DNA for TCR sequencing. Samples were included in the analyses only if all quality control checks were passed. TCR beta libraries were generated from genomic DNA with the immunoSEQ kit, following the manufacturer's recommendations. For library preparation, a first multiplex PCR was performed with proprietary primers, followed by a second PCR in which unique barcodes were added, and bead cleanups were performed after each round. A positive control reaction and a negative control reaction, both provided in the kit, were run with every batch of samples. The final libraries were assessed on an Agilent 4200 TapeStation D1000 ScreenTape, pooled by volume, and quantified by qPCR. Sequencing ran on an Illumina NextSeq500 with a MidOutput 150-cycle cartridge, using 156 Read1 and 15 Index1 cycles with kit custom primers. The pooled library was loaded at 0.95 to 1 pM, with a 20% PhiX control spiked in. The source study handled its data this way. Vendor-processed data were analyzed in R, and a clonotype was defined as all T cells sharing the same CDR3 nucleotide sequence. For clone abundance analyses, frequencies were normalized to the 10,000 most abundant clones in each sample. Public T cell clones, which averaged fewer than five per sample, were removed prior to analysis. Tumor-enriched and baseline blood-enriched clonotypes were defined by at least a 32-fold difference in abundance between compartments. A beta-binomial differential abundance model was used to identify clonotypes that expanded or contracted between blood time points. The Baroni-Urbani and Buser coefficient was used to measure tumor-blood repertoire similarity, and groups were compared with two-tailed Wilcoxon tests in R. The table was pulled from immuneACCESS by TCRdb, which kept in-frame rearrangements only. Such tables lose some clones; where checked, under half of the loss comes from unresolved V genes, and the rest has no known cause. V and J calls plus clone size are reproduced from that table; the DNA served to infer D and trimming. The sample contains roughly 150,000 clones, 80% to 90% of them found a single time. The ten most abundant clones make up around 13% of the sample.

Based on the germline V gene, the CDR1 and CDR2 sequences are SGHTA and FQGNSA. Between the V and J ends, shortened by 3 bases and 0 bases respectively, the junction contains 11 bases. From cysteine to phenylalanine, the CDR3 is 15 amino acids long. Of the read, only the CDR3 DNA is kept; its 45 bases are in frame from base 1. About this clone: Its antigen is unknown. No quality values exist for individual bases; no much larger clone is one base distant.

This clonotype was obtained from a woman aged 45-65 years with renal cell carcinoma. Sequencing used blood, obtained from a patient whose treatment included radiotherapy and nephrectomy. This chain is built from TRBV7-2 and TRBJ1-2; there is no confident call for the D gene. The base sequence is TGTGCCAGCAGCTTTTACAGAGACCCTAACTATGGCTACACCTTC. It translates as CASSFYRDPNYGYTF. Reference TRBV7-2 and TRBJ1-2 proteins supply the regions before and after the CDR3; the full variable domain is: GAGVSQSPSNKVTEKGKDVELRCDPISGHTALYWYRQSLGQGLEFLIYFQGNSAPDKSGLPSDRFSAERTGGSVSTLTIQRTQQEDSAVYLCASSFYRDPNYGYTFGSGTRLTVV.